This TCR beta chain was recorded in a study of T cell responses to AZD1222 COVID-19 vaccine. Trimming removed 6 bases from V and 0 bases from J; junction bases left unmatched: 4. The CDR3 is made up of 14 amino acids. Per the germline V gene, CDR1 is LNHDA and CDR2 is SQIVND (reference sequence). Whole-study results and caveats: White British people made up most donors, females outnumbered males, and clonal diversity was possibly underestimated.

Regarding this clone: Its antigen is currently unknown.

Only in-frame clones appear in the TCRdb table, and some are missing; sequencing was by immunoSEQ multiplex PCR. The table includes more than 95,000 clones, around 90% detected once. The receptor was isolated from an adult who received the AZD1222 COVID-19 vaccine. The V and J genes are TRBV19 and TRBJ1-1, with TRBD1 identical over 7 bases. This specimen was peripheral blood, taken 28 days after the second AZD1222 dose. The CDR3 sequence: CASRGRGLNTEAFF. CDR3 sequence (DNA): TGTGCCAGTAGGGGGAGGGGGCTGAACACTGAAGCTTTCTTT.